This entry describes one T cell receptor (beta chain). The antigen remains undetermined. Use of 60 Vbeta and 13 Jbeta primers characterized the PCR. Profiling relied on immunoSEQ multiplex PCR, and the TCRdb table lists in-frame clones only, not all of them. The profile shows around 130,000 clones, roughly 70% of them singletons. V was cut by 4 bases and J by 5 bases, with 14 bases left in between. Germline V lookup: CDR1 LNHDA, CDR2 SQIVND (reference sequence). The CDR3 length is 14 residues. These data belong to a study of cytomegalovirus exposure and HLA in healthy donors. Findings and limits, study-wide: Indistinguishability led to the exclusion of some V segments, TRBV6-2 and TRBV6-3 included. Later analysis indicated greater clonal expansion among HLA-associated TCR beta chains than among equally common other chains. According to the study, about 180 TCR beta chains were cytomegalovirus-associated. Certain sequence variants were highly shared and formed a cluster, and this cluster was likely a sequencing artifact.

This TCR was sampled from a woman aged 35 to 49 in good health and CMV-seropositive. Sequences were obtained from PBMCs. V and J are TRBV19 and TRBJ2-5, with D tentatively TRBD1 (6 bases). The CDR3 DNA reads TGTGCCAGTAGTACCAGGGGTAGCAGGGAGACCCAGTACTTC. This encodes CASSTRGSRETQYF.